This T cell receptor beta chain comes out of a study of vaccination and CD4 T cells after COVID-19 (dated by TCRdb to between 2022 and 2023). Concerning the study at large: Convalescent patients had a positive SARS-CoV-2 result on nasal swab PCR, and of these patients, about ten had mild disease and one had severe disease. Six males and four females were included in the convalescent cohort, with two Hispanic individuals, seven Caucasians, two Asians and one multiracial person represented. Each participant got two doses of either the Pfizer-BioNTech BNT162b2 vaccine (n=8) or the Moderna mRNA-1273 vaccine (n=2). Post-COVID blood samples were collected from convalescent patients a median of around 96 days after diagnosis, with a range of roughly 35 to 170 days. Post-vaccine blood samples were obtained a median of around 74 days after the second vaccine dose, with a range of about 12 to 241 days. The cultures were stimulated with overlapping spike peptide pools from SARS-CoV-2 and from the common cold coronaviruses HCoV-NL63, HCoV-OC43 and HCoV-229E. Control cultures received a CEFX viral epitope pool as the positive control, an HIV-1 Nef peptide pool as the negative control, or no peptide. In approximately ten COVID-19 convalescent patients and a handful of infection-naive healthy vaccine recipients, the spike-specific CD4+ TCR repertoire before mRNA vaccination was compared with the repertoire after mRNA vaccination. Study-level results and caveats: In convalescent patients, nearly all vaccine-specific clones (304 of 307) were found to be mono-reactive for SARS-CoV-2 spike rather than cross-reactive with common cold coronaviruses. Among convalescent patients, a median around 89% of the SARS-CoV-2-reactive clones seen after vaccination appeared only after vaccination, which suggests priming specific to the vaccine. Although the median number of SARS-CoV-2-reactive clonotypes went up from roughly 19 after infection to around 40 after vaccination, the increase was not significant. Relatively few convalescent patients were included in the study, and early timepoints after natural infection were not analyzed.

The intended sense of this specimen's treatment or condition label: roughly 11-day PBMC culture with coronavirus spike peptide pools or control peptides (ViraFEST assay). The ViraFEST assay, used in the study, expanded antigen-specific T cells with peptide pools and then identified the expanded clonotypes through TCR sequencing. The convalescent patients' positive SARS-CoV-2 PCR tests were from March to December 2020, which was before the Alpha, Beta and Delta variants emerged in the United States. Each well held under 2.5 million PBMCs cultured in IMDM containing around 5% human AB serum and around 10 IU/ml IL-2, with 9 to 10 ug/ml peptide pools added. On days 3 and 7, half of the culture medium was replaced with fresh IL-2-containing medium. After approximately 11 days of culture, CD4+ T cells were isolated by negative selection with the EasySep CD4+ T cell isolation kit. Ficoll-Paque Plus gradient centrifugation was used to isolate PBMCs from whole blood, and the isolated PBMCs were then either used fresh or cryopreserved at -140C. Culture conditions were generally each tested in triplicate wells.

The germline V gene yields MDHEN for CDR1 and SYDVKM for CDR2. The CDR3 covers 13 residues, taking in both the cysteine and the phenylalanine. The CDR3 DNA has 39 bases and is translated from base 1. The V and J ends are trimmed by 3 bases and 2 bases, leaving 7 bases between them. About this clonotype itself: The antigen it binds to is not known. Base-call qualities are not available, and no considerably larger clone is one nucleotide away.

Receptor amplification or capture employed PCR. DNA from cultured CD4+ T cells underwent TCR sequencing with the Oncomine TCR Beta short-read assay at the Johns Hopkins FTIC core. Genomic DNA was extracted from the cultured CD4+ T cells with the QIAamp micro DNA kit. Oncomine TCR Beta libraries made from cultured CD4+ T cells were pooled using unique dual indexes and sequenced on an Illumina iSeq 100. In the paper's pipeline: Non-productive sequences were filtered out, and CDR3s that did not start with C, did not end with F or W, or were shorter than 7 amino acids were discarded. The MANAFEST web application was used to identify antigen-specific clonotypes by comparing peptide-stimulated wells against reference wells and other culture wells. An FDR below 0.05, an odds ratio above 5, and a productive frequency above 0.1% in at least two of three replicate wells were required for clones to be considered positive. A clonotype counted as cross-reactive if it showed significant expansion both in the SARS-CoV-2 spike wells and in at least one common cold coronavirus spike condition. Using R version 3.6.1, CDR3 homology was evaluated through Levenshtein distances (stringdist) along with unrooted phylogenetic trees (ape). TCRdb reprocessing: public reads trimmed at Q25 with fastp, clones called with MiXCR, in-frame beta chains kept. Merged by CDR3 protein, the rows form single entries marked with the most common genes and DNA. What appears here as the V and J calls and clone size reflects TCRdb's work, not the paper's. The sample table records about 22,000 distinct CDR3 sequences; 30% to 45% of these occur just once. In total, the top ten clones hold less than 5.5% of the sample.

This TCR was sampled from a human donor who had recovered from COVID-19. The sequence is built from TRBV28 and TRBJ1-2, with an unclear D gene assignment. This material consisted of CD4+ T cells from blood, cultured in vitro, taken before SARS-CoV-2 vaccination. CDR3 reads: CASSFMYNYGYTF. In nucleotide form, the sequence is TGTGCCAGCAGTTTTATGTACAACTATGGCTACACCTTC.